This TCR beta chain was recorded in a study of CXCR3-negative and CXCR3-positive naive CD8 T cells. General observations from the study: Memory CD8+ cells showed much lower diversity, while both naive subsets displayed comparably high diversity. When CXCR3-positive naive cells were set against CXCR3-negative naive cells, the former had more hydrophobic TRB CDR3s. Similar TRBV-TRBJ usage was seen in naive cells (both CXCR3-negative and CXCR3-positive), but memory cells differed.

The CDR3 has 16 residues. Germline V gene sequence: CDR1 MNHNY, CDR2 SVGAGI (reference sequence). This clonotype is identified as medium-sized (0.01 to 0.1%) from frequency. The antigen remains unidentified. Those CD8+ T cells considered naive were CD45RO-CCR7+CD27+CD95-. Libraries of TRB cDNA were made by 5' RACE and carried UMIs. TCRdb processed the 5' RACE reads again and assigns one entry to each CDR3 protein, with no DNA. The sample data list about 5,900 distinct CDR3 sequences. V is TRBV6-6 and J is TRBJ2-3; TCRdb gives TRBD2 as the D gene, but with no DNA this cannot be confirmed. The sequence was collected from a human donor in good health. Some clones in this sample may be carry-over from other donors' samples. What was sequenced was naive CXCR3- CD8+ T cells from blood. Subset denoted: CD45RO-CCR7+CD27+CD95- naive CD8+ T cells lacking CXCR3 (TNR3-). The CDR3 region is CASSEGWRSSTDTQYF.